Below, one T cell receptor (beta chain) is given with its context. The data were produced by immunoSEQ multiplex PCR, yet TCRdb's version contains in-frame clones alone and is incomplete. The sample yields some 200,000 clones, less than 90% seen once. The data belong to a study of blood T cell repertoires in COVID-19. Per the germline V gene, CDR1 is MNHEY and CDR2 is SMNVEV (reference sequence). The V end lost 3 bases, the J end lost 2 bases, and 11 bases lay between the germline ends. The CDR3 is 15 residues long. This TCR came from a woman aged 55-69 years who had recovered from COVID-19. The chain employs TRBV27 and TRBJ1-5, with D possibly being TRBD1 (5 bases). Sequencing was carried out using peripheral blood. In nucleotides, the CDR3 is TGTGCCAGCAGTTTGCAGGGCAACGGCAATCAGCCCCAGCATTTT. Translated, it gives CASSLQGNGNQPQHF.